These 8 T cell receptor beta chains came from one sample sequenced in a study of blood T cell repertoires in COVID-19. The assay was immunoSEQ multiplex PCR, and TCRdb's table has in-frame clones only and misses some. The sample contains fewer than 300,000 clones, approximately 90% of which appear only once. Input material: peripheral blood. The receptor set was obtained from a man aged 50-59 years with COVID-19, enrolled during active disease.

As DNA, the CDR3 is TGTGCCAGCAGCCCGGGGACAGGCCTCAACTATGGCTACACCTTC. Translation: CASSPGTGLNYGYTF. V is TRBV16 and J is TRBJ1-2; 8 bases agree with TRBD1. V lost 4 bases, J lost 2 bases, and 6 bases stayed unmatched. In germline, CDR1 is KGHSY, CDR2 FQNENV. The CDR3 contains 15 residues. Combining the CDR3 with reference TRBV16 and TRBJ1-2 gives the whole variable domain GEEVAQTPKHLVRGEGQKAKLYCAPIKGHSYVFWYQQVLKNEFKFLISFQNENVFDETGMPKERFSAKCLPNSPCSLEIQATKLEDSAVYFCASSPGTGLNYGYTFGSGTRLTVV.

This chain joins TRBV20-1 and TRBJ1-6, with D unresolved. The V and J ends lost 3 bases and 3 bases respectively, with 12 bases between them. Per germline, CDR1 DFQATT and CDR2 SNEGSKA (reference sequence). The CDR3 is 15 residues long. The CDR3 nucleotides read TGCAGTGCTAGTCGCAGGCTTAACTATAATTCACCCCTCCACTTT. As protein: CSASRRLNYNSPLHF.

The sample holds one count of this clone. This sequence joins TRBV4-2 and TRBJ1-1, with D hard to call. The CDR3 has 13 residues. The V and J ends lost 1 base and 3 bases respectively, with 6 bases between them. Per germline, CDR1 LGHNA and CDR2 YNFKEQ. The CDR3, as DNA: TGTGCCAGCAGCCAAGGAGAGGACACTGAAGCTTTCTTT. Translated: CASSQGEDTEAFF.

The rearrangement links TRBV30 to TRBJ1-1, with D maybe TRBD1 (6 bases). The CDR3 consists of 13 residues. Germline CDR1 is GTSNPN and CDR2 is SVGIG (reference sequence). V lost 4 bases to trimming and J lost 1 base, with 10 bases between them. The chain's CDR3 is CAWTGQPNTEAFF. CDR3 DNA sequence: TGTGCCTGGACCGGACAGCCGAACACTGAAGCTTTCTTT. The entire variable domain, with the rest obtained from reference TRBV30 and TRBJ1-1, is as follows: SQTIHQWPATLVQPVGSPLSLECTVEGTSNPNLYWYRQAAGRGLQLLFYSVGIGQISSEVPQNLSASRPQDRQFILSSKKLLLSDSGFYLCAWTGQPNTEAFFGQGTRLTVV.

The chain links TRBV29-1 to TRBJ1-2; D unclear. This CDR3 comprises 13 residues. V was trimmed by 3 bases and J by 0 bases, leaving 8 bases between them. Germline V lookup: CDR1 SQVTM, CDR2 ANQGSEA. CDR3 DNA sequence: TGCAGCGTTGATTACGGTGCTAACTATGGCTACACCTTC. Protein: CSVDYGANYGYTF.

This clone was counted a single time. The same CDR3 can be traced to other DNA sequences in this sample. CDR3 loop: CASSVRTDSYEQYF. The CDR3 region has the DNA TGTGCCAGCAGTGTTCGAACAGACTCCTACGAGCAGTACTTC. V usage is TRBV2 and J usage is TRBJ2-7; D not resolved. CDR3 length: 14 residues. V lost 4 bases, J lost 0 bases, and 10 bases lay in between. Germline-derived CDR1 and CDR2 are SNHLY and FYNNEI.

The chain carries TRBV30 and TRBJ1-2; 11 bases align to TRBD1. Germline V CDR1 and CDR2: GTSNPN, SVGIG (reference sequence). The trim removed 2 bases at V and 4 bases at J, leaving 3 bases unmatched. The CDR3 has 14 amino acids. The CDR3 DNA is TGTGCCTGGAGTAAAGGGACAGGGGGCTATGGCTACACCTTC. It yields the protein CAWSKGTGGYGYTF.

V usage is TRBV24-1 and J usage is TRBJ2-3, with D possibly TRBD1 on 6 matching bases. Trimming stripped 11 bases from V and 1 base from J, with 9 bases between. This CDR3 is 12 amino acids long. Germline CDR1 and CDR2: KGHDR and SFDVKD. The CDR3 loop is CASAGGTDTQYF. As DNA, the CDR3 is TGTGCCAGCGCAGGGGGCACAGATACGCAGTATTTT.